The 27 T cell receptor beta chains below were found in one sample sequenced in a study of T cells in Graves' hyperthyroidism and ophthalmopathy. Amplification yielded TCR beta CDR3 regions, with RNA transcripts as the source. The HTBI primer set drove a first-round RT-PCR of the TCR CDR3. MiXCR, applied by TCRdb to the multiplex PCR reads, yields one record per CDR3 protein. The repertoire consists of under 350,000 distinct CDR3 sequences, with around 13% occurring once and the leading ten covering under 8%. The sample was blood. Receptor source: a woman in her forties with Graves' hyperthyroidism.

This clonotype occurred many times. The J gene is TRBJ2-1, the V gene TRBV7-9; 7 bases line up with TRBD1. J gave up 4 bases and V 1 base, and 4 bases lay outside the gene matches. CDR3 length equals 15 residues. Germline V gene sequence: CDR1 SEHNR, CDR2 FQNEAQ (reference sequence). CDR3 coding DNA: TGTGCCAGCAGCTTAGGGTCAGGGGGTTACAATGAGCAGTTCTTC. Translating gives CASSLGSGGYNEQFF.

This clonotype was recorded many times. The CDR3 DNA follows: TGTGCCAGCAGTGAAGTCTCTACTAGCGGGCTCAACTACGAGCAGTACTTC. Amino acid sequence: CASSEVSTSGLNYEQYF. The V call is TRBV2, the J call TRBJ2-7; 9 bases match TRBD2. J lost 3 bases, V lost 1 base, and 10 bases had no gene match. CDR1 and CDR2 (germline): SNHLY, FYNNEI. This CDR3 spans 17 amino acids. Supplemented by reference TRBV2 and TRBJ2-7, the full variable domain reads EPEVTQTPSHQVTQMGQEVILRCVPISNHLYFYWYRQILGQKVEFLVSFYNNEISEKSEIFDDQFSVERPDGSNFTLKIRSTKLEDSAMYFCASSEVSTSGLNYEQYFGPGTRLTVT.

This sequence joins TRBV7-9 and TRBJ2-7; D possibly corresponds to TRBD1 (5 bases). V was clipped by 0 bases and J by 6 bases, with 21 bases between them. Germline lookup yields CDR1 SEHNR and CDR2 FQNEAQ (reference sequence). The length of the CDR3 is 17 residues. CDR3 DNA: TGTGCCAGCAGCTTAGCCACGGGCCCCAGGGTGTTTGTCGAGCAGTACTTC. Amino acids: CASSLATGPRVFVEQYF.

This chain joins TRBV18 and TRBJ2-1; tentatively, D is TRBD2 (6 bases). CDR1 is KGHSH and CDR2 is LQKENI in the germline V gene. V was clipped by 3 bases and J by 4 bases, with 13 bases between them. The CDR3 spans 15 residues. The CDR3 coding sequence is TGTGCCAGCTCACCTTTCAGCGGGCCATACAATGAGCAGTTCTTC. Protein sequence: CASSPFSGPYNEQFF. Supplemented by reference TRBV18 and TRBJ2-1, the full variable domain reads NAGVMQNPRHLVRRRGQEARLRCSPMKGHSHVYWYRQLPEEGLKFMVYLQKENIIDESGMPKERFSAEFPKEGPSILRIQQVVRGDSAAYFCASSPFSGPYNEQFFGPGTRLTVL.

For this clonotype: A much larger clone is a single base away; this may be a read error. The chain carries TRBV12-5 and TRBJ2-2; D is undetermined. CDR3 size: 15 residues. In germline, CDR1 is LGHNT, CDR2 FRNRAP. The germline V and J ends were trimmed by 11 bases and 6 bases, with 22 bases remaining between them. The CDR3, as DNA: TGTGCTCGTGCCCTCACTTTTGGGCGTTCCGGGGAGCTGTTTTTT. This translates into CARALTFGRSGELFF.

The V and J genes are TRBV30 and TRBJ1-1; tentatively, D is TRBD1 (5 bases). The CDR3 loop spans 15 amino acids. Germline assignment: CDR1 GTSNPN and CDR2 SVGIG (reference sequence). V lost 4 bases and J lost 4, with 19 bases in between. The CDR3 sequence: CAWTDLGRGSTEAFF. The DNA for the CDR3 is TGTGCCTGGACGGACCTGGGGCGCGGGAGCACTGAAGCTTTCTTT.

This clonotype was observed at least ten times. The chain has TRBV7-9 and TRBJ2-7; 8 bases align to TRBD1. Trimming at V came to 2 bases and at J to 6 bases, leaving 12 bases not matched to a gene. The CDR3 totals 16 residues. Germline CDR1 reads SEHNR; CDR2 reads FQNEAQ (reference sequence). The CDR3 sequence: CASSLSRTGKWGEQYF. The CDR3 coding sequence is TGTGCCAGCAGCTTAAGCCGGACAGGGAAGTGGGGCGAGCAGTACTTC.

This clonotype has ten or more counts. The V gene is TRBV10-3, the J gene TRBJ2-7, with 13 bases lining up with TRBD2. The V and J ends lost 2 bases and 6 bases, in that order; junction bases with no gene match: 7. This CDR3 is 16 amino acids long. In germline, CDR1 is ENHRY, CDR2 SYGVKD. CDR3 bases: TGTGCCATCAGTGAGGGAGGGACTAGCGGGATTTCCGAGCAGTACTTC. Encoded protein: CAISEGGTSGISEQYF.

This clonotype is categorized as medium-sized (0.01 to 0.1%). The chain couples TRBV2 to TRBJ1-5; 9 positions agree with TRBD1. Germline V gives CDR1 SNHLY, CDR2 FYNNEI. J gave up 0 bases and V 6 bases, and 9 bases lay outside the gene matches. The CDR3 consists of 17 residues. The CDR3 here is CASRPGTGSFSNQPQHF. CDR3 coding DNA: TGTGCCAGCAGACCCGGGACAGGGAGTTTTAGCAATCAGCCCCAGCATTTT.

This clonotype has more than one count but fewer than ten. V usage is TRBV29-1 and J usage is TRBJ2-7; D is uncertain. The V end lost 4 bases, the J end lost 0 bases, and 10 bases lay between the germline ends. The CDR3 has 13 amino acids. CDR1 and CDR2 (germline): SQVTM, ANQGSEA. The CDR3 coding sequence is TGCAGCGTTGTCTGGCAGACCTCCTACGAGCAGTACTTC. Translated, it gives CSVVWQTSYEQYF.

The V call is TRBV20-1, the J call TRBJ1-5, with unresolved D. Germline loops: CDR1 DFQATT, CDR2 SNEGSKA (reference sequence). The CDR3 length is 12 residues. The V and J ends lost 2 bases and 2 bases respectively, with 4 bases between them. CDR3 in amino acids: CSARNGNQPQHF. The CDR3 nucleotides read TGCAGTGCTAGAAACGGCAATCAGCCCCAGCATTTT.

There are many counts of this clonotype. This sequence joins TRBV28 and TRBJ1-3; the D is unclear. Germline-derived CDR1 and CDR2 are MDHEN and SYDVKM. Trimming took 2 bases from V and 0 from J, leaving 8 bases between them. The CDR3 covers 15 residues. CDR3 coding DNA: TGTGCCAGCAGTTTACGGGGATACTCTGGAAACACCATATATTTT. This codes for CASSLRGYSGNTIYF.

This clonotype was seen a few times. The V and J genes are TRBV7-9 and TRBJ2-7; 7 bases align to TRBD1. Germline CDR1 SEHNR, CDR2 FQNEAQ (reference sequence). V dropped 2 bases and J dropped 5; count of bases not matched to a gene: 9. This CDR3 comprises 15 residues. CDR3 DNA: TGTGCCAGCAGCTTACGCCGGACAGGTCCTGACGAGCAGTACTTC. This sequence encodes CASSLRRTGPDEQYF. The complete variable domain, with remaining parts taken from reference TRBV7-9 and TRBJ2-7, reads DTGVSQNPRHKITKRGQNVTFRCDPISEHNRLYWYRQTLGQGPEFLTYFQNEAQLEKSRLLSDRFSAERPKGSFSTLEIQRTEQGDSAMYLCASSLRRTGPDEQYFGPGTRLTVT.

This clonotype has ten or more counts. The chain recombines TRBV11-2 with TRBJ2-7; maybe TRBD2 (6 bases). The V gene's germline CDR1 is SGHAT and CDR2 FQNNGV. The CDR3 contains 14 residues. V lost 3 bases and J lost 0, with 9 bases in between. Here the CDR3 reads CASSFGRDSYEQYF. The CDR3 DNA reads TGTGCCAGCAGCTTCGGGCGGGACTCCTACGAGCAGTACTTC.

In its sample, this clonotype was seen a few times. J is TRBJ1-2 and V is TRBV6-4; no firm D call. V was pared by 0 bases and J by 14 bases, with 13 bases between. Germline values: CDR1 MRHNA, CDR2 SNTAGT. CDR3 length equals 12 residues. The DNA for the CDR3 is TGTGCCAGCAGTGACTCCGGCGGAGGGAAAACCTTC. It yields the protein CASSDSGGGKTF.

This clonotype appeared many times. CDR3 region: CASSLKRVRLSSYEQYF. In DNA, the CDR3 is TGTGCCAGCAGCCTAAAAAGGGTGCGCTTAAGTTCCTACGAGCAGTACTTC. The chain combines TRBV13 with TRBJ2-7; unclear D gene. The germline gives CDR1 PRHDT, CDR2 FYEKMQ (reference sequence). The CDR3 consists of 17 residues. The V end was cut by 5 bases, the J end by 1 base, with 21 bases between.

The table lists this clonotype with many counts. This chain joins TRBV6-1 and TRBJ1-1; TRBD1 is a possible D gene (6 bases). The CDR3 has 14 residues. V gave up 10 bases and J gave up 1 base, with 16 bases separating them. Per germline, CDR1 MNHNS and CDR2 SASEGT. The CDR3, as DNA: TGTGCCACCCAGGGGAGGCAGACGAACACTGAAGCTTTCTTT. It codes for CATQGRQTNTEAFF.

The CDR3 region is CASSPGLSPEQYF. The CDR3 DNA is TGTGCCAGCAGCCCGGGACTGAGCCCCGAGCAGTACTTC. J is TRBJ2-7 and V is TRBV7-9; maybe TRBD2 (6 bases). The CDR3 extends over 13 amino acids. The V and J ends lost 5 bases and 6 bases respectively, with 14 bases between them. Germline lookup yields CDR1 SEHNR and CDR2 FQNEAQ (reference sequence).

This clonotype came up a few times. This may come from a read error, since a much larger clone is one base off. This rearrangement joins TRBV25-1 to TRBJ2-7; D is ambiguous. Trimming took off 3 bases at V and 2 bases at J, with 5 bases between the two ends. The CDR3 covers 12 residues. CDR1 MGHDK and CDR2 SYGVNS come from the germline V gene. The CDR3 spells CASSDSPYEQYF. CDR3 coding DNA: TGTGCCAGCAGTGACTCCCCCTACGAGCAGTACTTC.

This clonotype turned up a few times. V gene TRBV10-3 combines with J gene TRBJ1-1; D gene unclear. Germline V gene lookup returns CDR1 ENHRY and CDR2 SYGVKD. CDR3 length equals 13 residues. V was clipped by 4 bases and J by 2 bases, with 8 bases between them. CDR3 DNA sequence: TGTGCCATCAGTGTGGGCCTTAACACTGAAGCTTTCTTT. Translating it yields CAISVGLNTEAFF.

This clonotype was counted many times. The chain has TRBV2 and TRBJ2-7, with D perhaps matching TRBD1 (6 bases). This CDR3 spans 11 amino acids. Trimming removed 8 bases from V and 3 bases from J, with 8 bases in between. CDR1 is SNHLY and CDR2 is FYNNEI in the germline V gene. CDR3 in DNA: TGTGCCAGCGCCAGGGGCTACGAGCAGTACTTC. Amino acids: CASARGYEQYF. The variable domain in full, completed from reference TRBV2 and TRBJ2-7, reads EPEVTQTPSHQVTQMGQEVILRCVPISNHLYFYWYRQILGQKVEFLVSFYNNEISEKSEIFDDQFSVERPDGSNFTLKIRSTKLEDSAMYFCASARGYEQYFGPGTRLTVT.

This clonotype was seen at least ten times. This chain joins TRBV12-3 or TRBV12-4 and TRBJ1-1; 7 bases fit TRBD1. V was pared by 5 bases and J by 5 bases, with 11 bases of the junction left unmatched. The CDR3 runs 15 residues. CDR3 nucleotides: TGTGCCAGCAGTCCCCCAGGGGGGACGAGGACTGAAGCTTTCTTT. Translation gives CASSPPGGTRTEAFF.

This clonotype was seen many times. The gene calls are TRBV3-1 and TRBJ1-5, with D possibly being TRBD1 (5 bases). This CDR3 has 17 amino acids. V was pared by 4 bases and J by 7 bases, with 23 bases between. Germline values: CDR1 LGHDT, CDR2 YNNKEL (reference sequence). This CDR3 reads CASSPGPDTRMPQPQHF. Written as DNA, the CDR3 is TGTGCCAGCAGCCCGGGACCCGACACTAGAATGCCCCAGCCCCAGCATTTT.

This chain links TRBV10-3 with TRBJ2-7, with 13 bases aligning to TRBD2. The CDR3 consists of 15 residues. The V and J ends lost 2 bases and 3 bases, in that order; junction bases with no gene match: 1. The germline V gene has CDR1 ENHRY and CDR2 SYGVKD. The CDR3 is CAISERTSGSYEQYF. The DNA for the CDR3 is TGTGCCATCAGTGAGAGGACTAGCGGGAGCTACGAGCAGTACTTC.

This clonotype was observed many times. The genes are TRBV19 and TRBJ1-5; D gene ambiguous. Germline CDR1 is LNHDA and CDR2 is SQIVND (reference sequence). The CDR3 consists of 13 residues. V gave up 6 bases and J gave up 3 bases, with 9 bases separating them. As DNA, the CDR3 is TGTGCCAGTAGGTTAACAGCCAATCAGCCCCAGCATTTT. Translated, it gives CASRLTANQPQHF.

This clonotype has a count of ten or more. V is TRBV29-1 and J is TRBJ1-3; D is possibly TRBD1 (6 bases). Germline CDR1 reads SQVTM; CDR2 reads ANQGSEA. This CDR3 has 14 amino acids. V lost 0 bases to trimming and J lost 8 bases, with 14 bases between them. The CDR3 spells CSVEERGRGDTIYF. Here the CDR3 DNA reads TGCAGCGTTGAAGAGAGGGGCAGGGGCGACACCATATATTTT. Full variable domain (outside the CDR3, taken from reference TRBV29-1 and TRBJ1-3): SAVISQKPSRDICQRGTSLTIQCQVDSQVTMMFWYRQQPGQSLTLIATANQGSEATYESGFVIDKFPISRPNLTFSTLTVSNMSPEDSSIYLCSVEERGRGDTIYFGEGSWLTVV.

The chain couples TRBV19 to TRBJ2-3; a possible D gene is TRBD1 (6 bases). The CDR3 loop spans 15 amino acids. Trimming shortened V by 1 base and J by 4 bases, and 12 bases separated the two germline ends. Germline loops: CDR1 LNHDA, CDR2 SQIVND (reference sequence). The CDR3 DNA reads as TGTGCCAGTAGTATAGTGGTTGGGGGCCCAGATACGCAGTATTTT. Protein product: CASSIVVGGPDTQYF.